This TCR beta chain stems from a study of identical twins (dated by TCRdb to about 2016). For context, the study as a whole: To test whether fetal clonotypes persist, this study deep-sequenced TCR alpha and beta repertoires from monozygotic twins, from unrelated adults of various ages, and from cord blood. To rule out contamination, replicate twin experiments were performed at different times with different library preparation protocols. Study-wide findings and limitations: Recombination models systematically underestimated out-of-frame TCR alpha sharing in monozygotic twins but agreed with sharing between unrelated individuals. Invariant T cells such as MAIT and iNKT could partly confound zero-insertion analyses, though diverse VJ usage argued against this for most clonotypes. Out-of-frame TCR alpha sequences shared between twins showed an excess of low generation-probability sequences compared with coincidental sharing between unrelated individuals. Abundant cord blood beta clonotypes carried fewer insertions; young adult naive repertoires showed a weaker similar trend, while memory repertoires showed none. In beta out-of-frame sequences, excess twin sharing was weaker, because having fewer shared sequences lowered the signal-to-noise ratio. Conclusions relied on cross-sectional statistical analysis, since the same donors could not be followed over many years.

The library was obtained by 5' RACE. TCRdb records Illumina HiSeq 2000 as the sequencer. Template switching introduced a universal primer binding site; the final cDNA contained a unique molecular identifier, enabling accurate counting of TCR cDNA molecules. Specific primers in the conserved constant-segment region were used to synthesize first-strand cDNA for the TCR alpha and beta chains. To control for contamination, each cDNA library was double barcoded with a SMART-Mk sample barcode plus Illumina barcodes. Two successive PCR steps introduced TruSeq adapter sequences along with Illumina sample barcodes. TCR alpha and beta cDNA libraries were sequenced on the Illumina HiSeq platform with custom primers. In the source study's methods: Unique molecular identifiers were extracted from raw reads with MiGEC, and CDR3 positions were determined with MiXCR. For each individual, recombination models were inferred using an EM algorithm with the repgenHMM and IGoR tools. The analysis of shared clonotypes was done with the tcR package in R, with sharing normalized by the product of cloneset sizes. To study raw recombination free of thymic and clonal selection effects, out-of-frame nonproductive sequences were analyzed. TCRdb handled the public reads itself, with Q25 trimming in fastp and clone calling in MiXCR, and kept productive beta chains. Rows matching on CDR3 protein sequence are summarized as one entry with the most common DNA and genes. The V and J calls were determined by TCRdb, not by the authors. The sample yields about 520,000 distinct CDR3 sequences; under 25% were counted once. Around 0.9% of the sample is in the top ten clones.

Only healthy Caucasian donors were included. The twin cohort comprised three pairs of female monozygotic twins, all aged roughly 18 to 29 years. CD4+ and CD8+ T cell populations were isolated with positive isolation kits from Invitrogen. Remarks on this clonotype: The specificity of this receptor is unknown. Base qualities are missing; no much larger clone stands one base away.

For this chain, trimming is 2 bases at the V end and 0 bases at the J end, and the number of junction bases without a gene match is 6. The CDR3 covers 19 residues, taking in both the cysteine and the phenylalanine. Just the 57-base CDR3 DNA is kept, in frame starting at base 1. The germline V gene gives CDR1 as KGHSH and CDR2 as LQKENI. These data are also associated with another study on T cells expressing NK-cell markers. As described in the second report: In sorted CD3+CD56+NKG2C+, CD3+CD56+NKG2C- and CD3+CD56-NKG2C+ T-cell subsets from several donors, TCR beta-chain repertoires were profiled. Among the eight sequenced donors, only one was HCMV-seronegative, while the other seven were HCMV-seropositive. To restrict sorting to alphabetaTCR-expressing T cells, an anti-gammadeltaTCR antibody was added in several experiments. In over 5 donors, the dominant CD3+CD56+NKG2C+ clonotypes were among the top 10 CD8+ clonotypes and accounted for roughly 1.0-7.5% of CD8+ T cells. Those dominant clonotypes were again the most abundant among CD3+CD56-NKG2C+ cells in several donors, at roughly 25-60.1%. Whether the expanded NKG2C-expressing T cell clones were specific for HCMV antigens was left unclear. Randomly selected healthy volunteers, three men and five women, were used as the eight sequenced donors. HCMV serostatus was determined by detecting HCMV-specific IgG in serum with a commercial ELISA kit. MIGEC was used to demultiplex reads and group reads by UMI, and MiTCR was used to assemble and quantify clonotypes. To exclude erroneous sequences, only TCR cDNA sequences supported by at least two reads were retained. The tcR package was used for downstream repertoire analysis, with clonotypes matched between fractions based on CDR3 nucleotide sequence plus V segment. VDJmatch was used to annotate antigen specificity against VDJdb, with one amino acid substitution in CDR3 permitted.

Sequencing used CD4+ T cells sorted from blood. Recombination linked TRBV18 to TRBJ2-6; 11 middle bases align to TRBD2. This receptor was identified in a woman in her late teens or twenties in good health. The CDR3 region reads CASSPFRLAGLSGANVLTF. The nucleotide sequence is TGTGCCAGCTCACCATTTCGACTAGCGGGACTCTCTGGGGCCAACGTCCTGACTTTC.